The following is a T cell receptor (beta chain) sequence with its context. The data derive from a study of T cells expressing NK-cell markers. The CDR3 runs to 15 residues. Per germline, CDR1 MNHNS and CDR2 SASEGT. TCRdb reprocessed the 5' RACE reads; each CDR3 protein has one entry and no DNA is given. The sample table includes 300,000 or so distinct CDR3 sequences. The chain recombines TRBV6-1 with TRBJ1-5; there is no DNA to check the TCRdb D call of TRBD1. The sequenced sample consisted of blood T cells: a sorted CD56 or NKG2C T cell subset, CD4+ or CD8+ T cells, or bulk PBMC T cells (not recorded which). This TCR came from a woman between 18 and 75 years old in good health. CDR3 residues: CASRVDRNSNQPQHF.